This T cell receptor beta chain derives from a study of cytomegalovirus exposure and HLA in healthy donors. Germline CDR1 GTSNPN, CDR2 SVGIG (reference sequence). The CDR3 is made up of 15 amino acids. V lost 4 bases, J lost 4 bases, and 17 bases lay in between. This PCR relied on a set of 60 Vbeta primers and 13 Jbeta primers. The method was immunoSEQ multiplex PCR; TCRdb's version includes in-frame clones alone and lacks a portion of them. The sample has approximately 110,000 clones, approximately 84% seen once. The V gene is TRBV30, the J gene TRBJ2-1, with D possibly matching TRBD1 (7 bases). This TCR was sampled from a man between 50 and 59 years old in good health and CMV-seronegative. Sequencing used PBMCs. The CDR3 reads CAWTRGGTAYNEQFF. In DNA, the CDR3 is TGTGCCTGGACCCGAGGCGGGACAGCATACAATGAGCAGTTCTTC.